These 26 T cell receptor beta chains share one sample of origin, sequenced in a study of T cells in tumors after PD-1 blockade (dated by TCRdb to between 2019 and 2020). Library preparation was by the immunoSEQ multiplex PCR assay. The table was pulled from immuneACCESS by TCRdb, which kept in-frame rearrangements only. Such tables lose some clones; where checked, under half of the loss comes from unresolved V genes, and the rest has no known cause. Counted in this sample were some 20,000 clones; around 80% of them appeared once. The biggest ten clones account for 26% of the sample. Per the publication, the time point label means: before anti-PD-1 therapy. Sequencing was performed on PBMCs, taken before anti-PD-1 treatment. The receptors shown here come from a human donor with basal cell carcinoma.

The rearrangement uses TRBV25-1 and TRBJ1-2; no clear D gene. Germline V gene data show CDR1 as MGHDK and CDR2 as SYGVNS. CDR3 length: 14 amino acids. Between the trimmed V and J ends, which lost 2 bases and 4 bases, there was a span of 11 bases. As DNA, the CDR3 is TGTGCCAGCAGTGAAAATAAGGTTTTCTATGGCTACACCTTC. It translates to CASSENKVFYGYTF.

This chain uses TRBV7-2 with TRBJ2-7; D might be TRBD2 (6 bases). The V gene lost 4 bases and the J gene lost 3 bases, with 16 bases spanning the gap. This CDR3 is 15 amino acids long. From germline, CDR1 is SGHTA and CDR2 FQGNSA. CDR3 nucleotide sequence: TGTGCCAGCAGCTACGGCGGCTGGCGGGACTACGAGCAGTACTTC. This gives the protein CASSYGGWRDYEQYF.

CDR3 loop: CASSVQGATNEKLFF. The CDR3, as DNA: TGCGCCAGCAGCGTCCAGGGGGCAACTAATGAAAAACTGTTTTTT. The rearrangement joins TRBV5-1 to TRBJ1-4; TRBD1 matches at 7 bases. V shed 4 bases, J shed 0 bases, and the junction held 3 bases outside the gene matches. From germline, CDR1 is SGHRS and CDR2 YFSETQ. The length of the CDR3 is 15 residues.

This chain links TRBV6-1 with TRBJ1-2; D unclear. This CDR3 has 14 amino acids. Germline CDR1 MNHNS, CDR2 SASEGT. V lost 3 bases, J lost 4 bases, and 12 bases lay in between. The CDR3 region has the DNA TGTGCCAGCAGTGAGGGAACACTGGCCTATGGCTACACCTTC. Protein: CASSEGTLAYGYTF.

Only a few counts were recorded for this clone. This chain joins TRBV29-1 and TRBJ2-5, with D uncertain. V was clipped by 7 bases and J by 2 bases, with 8 bases between them. CDR1 SQVTM and CDR2 ANQGSEA come from the germline V gene. The CDR3 is made up of 11 amino acids. CDR3 nucleotides: TGCAGCGGCGAGCTACAAGAGACCCAGTACTTC. As protein: CSGELQETQYF.

The CDR3 is CSVRTGQETQYF. Written as DNA, the CDR3 is TGCAGCGTCCGGACAGGCCAAGAGACCCAGTACTTC. The chain employs TRBV29-1 and TRBJ2-5; 7 nucleotides align to TRBD1. Trimming at V came to 6 bases and at J to 1 base, leaving 2 bases not matched to a gene. The CDR3 runs 12 residues. Germline V gene sequence: CDR1 SQVTM, CDR2 ANQGSEA.

J is TRBJ1-1 and V is TRBV27; D is ambiguous. This CDR3 region has 15 residues. The germline V and J ends were trimmed by 5 bases and 8 bases, with 21 bases remaining between them. In germline, CDR1 is MNHEY, CDR2 SMNVEV (reference sequence). Here the CDR3 reads CASSTGVGGPAEAFF. The CDR3 coding sequence is TGTGCCAGCAGTACCGGGGTCGGAGGGCCCGCCGAAGCTTTCTTT.

This clone was detected only once. V gene TRBV6-5 combines with J gene TRBJ1-6; a possible D gene is TRBD1 (6 bases). CDR1 and CDR2 (germline): MNHEY, SVGAGI. CDR3 length: 14 residues. V lost 6 bases to trimming and J lost 7 bases, with 13 bases between them. The CDR3, as DNA: TGTGCCAGCAGGTCAGGGGTGAGAAATTCACCCCTCCACTTT. This gives the protein CASRSGVRNSPLHF.

The J gene is TRBJ2-3, the V gene TRBV6-5, with D possibly called TRBD1 or TRBD2 (5 bases each). The V and J ends lost 2 bases and 5 bases respectively, with 11 bases between them. Germline values: CDR1 MNHEY, CDR2 SVGAGI. The CDR3 has 14 residues. This CDR3 reads CASSYGDGGDTQYF. The CDR3 DNA reads TGTGCCAGCAGTTACGGGGACGGAGGAGATACGCAGTATTTT.

The chain joins TRBV5-1 to TRBJ2-1; D gene unclear. The length of the CDR3 is 13 residues. V dropped 0 bases and J dropped 4 bases, with 5 bases sitting between them. The germline gives CDR1 SGHRS, CDR2 YFSETQ. This CDR3 is CASSLGGYNEQFF. In DNA form, the CDR3 reads TGCGCCAGCAGCTTGGGCGGATACAATGAGCAGTTCTTC. Full variable domain (rest looked up from reference TRBV5-1 and TRBJ2-1): KAGVTQTPRYLIKTRGQQVTLSCSPISGHRSVSWYQQTPGQGLQFLFEYFSETQRNKGNFPGRFSGRQFSNSRSEMNVSTLELGDSALYLCASSLGGYNEQFFGPGTRLTVL.

The gene calls are TRBV5-1 and TRBJ2-1; weak D call: TRBD2 (7 bases). Germline loops: CDR1 SGHRS, CDR2 YFSETQ. V lost 1 base to trimming and J lost 3 bases, with 11 bases between them. This CDR3 has 15 residues. CDR3 sequence (DNA): TGCGCCAGCAGCTTGCTCGGGGGGCACTACAATGAGCAGTTCTTC. It translates to CASSLLGGHYNEQFF. Full variable domain (outside the CDR3, taken from reference TRBV5-1 and TRBJ2-1): KAGVTQTPRYLIKTRGQQVTLSCSPISGHRSVSWYQQTPGQGLQFLFEYFSETQRNKGNFPGRFSGRQFSNSRSEMNVSTLELGDSALYLCASSLLGGHYNEQFFGPGTRLTVL.

The CDR3 DNA sequence: TGTGCCACCGCTACAGGAGGTCCGAGGCCCCAGCATTTT. Translation: CATATGGPRPQHF. The chain has TRBV19 and TRBJ1-5, with a tentative D call TRBD1 (5 bases). Between the trimmed V and J ends, which lost 10 bases and 9 bases, there was a span of 19 bases. The CDR3 covers 13 residues. CDR1 and CDR2 from the germline V gene are LNHDA and SQIVND (reference sequence).

This chain uses TRBV6-5 with TRBJ2-1; 12 positions match TRBD2. Trimming removed 1 base from V and 10 bases from J; junction bases left unmatched: 8. The CDR3 extends over 16 amino acids. Germline CDR1 is MNHEY and CDR2 is SVGAGI. The CDR3 loop reads CASSYWTSGNSEEQFF. CDR3 bases: TGTGCCAGCAGTTACTGGACTAGCGGGAATTCGGAAGAGCAGTTCTTC.

The chain links TRBV6-5 to TRBJ1-2, with no clear D. CDR3 length: 13 amino acids. CDR1 MNHEY and CDR2 SVGAGI come from the germline V gene. V lost 5 bases to trimming and J lost 8 bases, with 15 bases between them. The CDR3 DNA is TGTGCCAGCAGTCGCGGGCTAGATATGGGCTACACCTTC. Its translation: CASSRGLDMGYTF.

The rearrangement links TRBV4-1 to TRBJ2-1, with TRBD2 matching over 7 bases. From germline, CDR1 is MGHRA and CDR2 YSYEKL. The CDR3 spans 15 residues. The trim removed 0 bases at V and 7 bases at J, leaving 6 bases unmatched. CDR3 residues: CASSQDGREWNEQFF. CDR3 DNA sequence: TGCGCCAGCAGCCAAGATGGGCGGGAGTGGAATGAGCAGTTCTTC.

The chain couples TRBV2 to TRBJ2-7, with 11 bases identical to TRBD1. Germline CDR1 and CDR2: SNHLY and FYNNEI. There are 14 residues in the CDR3. V trimming: 6 bases; J trimming: 5 bases; junction bases outside the gene matches: 6. The CDR3 is CASRLGQGADEQYF. The CDR3 DNA reads as TGTGCCAGCAGACTAGGACAGGGGGCCGACGAGCAGTACTTC.

This chain joins TRBV19 and TRBJ2-5; D uncertain. Germline lookup yields CDR1 LNHDA and CDR2 SQIVND (reference sequence). V was clipped by 9 bases and J by 1 base, with 27 bases between them. This CDR3 region has 18 residues. The CDR3 bases are TGTGCCAGCACGGCCCAACATCGACTTAGCCCGTCCCAAGAGACCCAGTACTTC. Its protein is CASTAQHRLSPSQETQYF.

This clone was seen once. The chain employs TRBV4-1 and TRBJ1-1, with a weak D call TRBD1 (6 bases). Germline-derived CDR1 and CDR2 are MGHRA and YSYEKL. V lost 4 bases and J 1 base, leaving 16 bases between the germline ends. The CDR3 runs to 16 residues. CDR3 amino acids: CASSPSIPDRNTEAFF. The CDR3 DNA sequence: TGCGCCAGCAGCCCCTCGATCCCGGACAGGAACACTGAAGCTTTCTTT.

This sequence joins TRBV18 and TRBJ1-1, with D uncertain. V lost 1 base to trimming and J lost 1 base, with 4 bases between them. Germline V gives CDR1 KGHSH, CDR2 LQKENI. This CDR3 comprises 13 residues. CDR3 protein: CASSPRQNTEAFF. For the CDR3, the DNA is TGTGCCAGCTCACCACGACAGAACACTGAAGCTTTCTTT.

V gene TRBV9 combines with J gene TRBJ1-1, with 7 positions matching TRBD1. Germline assignment: CDR1 SGDLS and CDR2 YYNGEE. The CDR3 consists of 15 residues. Trimming removed 0 bases from V and 3 bases from J; junction bases left unmatched: 5. The CDR3 coding sequence is TGTGCCAGCAGCGTAGGGACAGGTGGTGACACTGAAGCTTTCTTT. This encodes CASSVGTGGDTEAFF.

This chain joins TRBV19 and TRBJ2-3, with 9 bases aligning to TRBD2. CDR1 and CDR2 from the germline V gene are LNHDA and SQIVND (reference sequence). Trimming at V came to 3 bases and at J to 4 bases, leaving 2 bases not matched to a gene. The CDR3 is 14 residues long. The CDR3 reads CASSIGGRADTQYF. CDR3 nucleotides: TGTGCCAGTAGTATTGGCGGGAGGGCAGATACGCAGTATTTT.

The V and J genes are TRBV24-1 and TRBJ2-7; D remains ambiguous. There are 12 residues in the CDR3. Trimming took 3 bases from V and 8 from J, leaving 10 bases between them. CDR1 is KGHDR and CDR2 is SFDVKD in the germline V gene. The CDR3 nucleotides read TGTGCCACCAGTGATCCGTACGACAAGCAGTACTTC. Protein: CATSDPYDKQYF.

This clone is a singleton in its sample. Mismatch with germline at one junction end may stem from a read error. The rearrangement links TRBV28 to TRBJ2-7; TRBD1 matches 12 bases. Germline loops: CDR1 MDHEN, CDR2 SYDVKM. This CDR3 is 15 amino acids long. CDR3 in DNA: TGTGCCAGCAGCCTCCTTGCCGCCGGGACAGGGGGCGGCGTCTTC. Amino acids: CASSLLAAGTGGGVF.

The V call is TRBV3-1 (or the pseudogene TRBV3-2), the J call TRBJ2-1; 9 bases map to TRBD2. In germline, CDR1 is LGHDT, CDR2 YNNKEL (reference sequence). V shed 5 bases and J 6 bases; nucleotides not matched to a gene: 8. The length of the CDR3 is 15 residues. The CDR3 loop reads CASSYLGLALNEQFF. CDR3 sequence (DNA): TGTGCCAGCAGCTACCTGGGACTAGCTCTCAATGAGCAGTTCTTC.

This clone was found once. The gene calls are TRBV5-4 and TRBJ2-1, with D hard to call. Germline V CDR1 and CDR2: SGHNT, YYREEE (reference sequence). This CDR3 spans 13 amino acids. V was shortened by 2 bases and J by 5 bases, with 8 bases between the two germline ends. The CDR3 spells CASSLTHDNEQFF. For the CDR3, the DNA is TGTGCCAGCAGCTTAACCCACGACAATGAGCAGTTCTTC.

The chain has TRBV30 and TRBJ1-4, with TRBD1 matching 7 bases. This CDR3 region has 15 residues. The ends lost 2 bases at V and 8 bases at J; junction bases unmatched: 11. CDR1 and CDR2 (germline): GTSNPN, SVGIG (reference sequence). Written as DNA, the CDR3 is TGTGCCTGGAGTCCGGGGGCAGGGGGGCGAGAAAAACTGTTTTTT. Amino acids: CAWSPGAGGREKLFF.